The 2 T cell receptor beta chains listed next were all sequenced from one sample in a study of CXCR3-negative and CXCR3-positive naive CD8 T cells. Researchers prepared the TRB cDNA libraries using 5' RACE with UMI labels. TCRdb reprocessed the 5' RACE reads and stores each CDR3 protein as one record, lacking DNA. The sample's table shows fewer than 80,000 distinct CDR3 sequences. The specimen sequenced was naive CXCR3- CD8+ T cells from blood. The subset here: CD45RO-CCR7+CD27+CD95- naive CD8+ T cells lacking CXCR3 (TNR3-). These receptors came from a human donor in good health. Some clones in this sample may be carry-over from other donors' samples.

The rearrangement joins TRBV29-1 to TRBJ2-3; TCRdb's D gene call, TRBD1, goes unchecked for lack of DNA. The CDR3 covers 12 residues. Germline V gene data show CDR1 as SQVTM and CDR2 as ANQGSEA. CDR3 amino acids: CSGGIGPATQYF.

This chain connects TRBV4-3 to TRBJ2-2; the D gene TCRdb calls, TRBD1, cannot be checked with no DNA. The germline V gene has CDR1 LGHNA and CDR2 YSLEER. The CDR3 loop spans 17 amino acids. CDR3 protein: CASSLGAPFANTGELFF.